A single count supports the clone carrying this TCR beta chain. Its antigen is unidentified. The V gene's germline CDR1 is LGHNA and CDR2 YSLEER. V was cut by 1 base and J by 4 bases, with 10 bases left in between. This CDR3 comprises 14 residues. Researchers amplified the TCR beta CDR3 regions from RNA transcripts. During a first-round RT-PCR of the TCR CDR3, the HTBI primer set was used. MiXCR, applied by TCRdb to the multiplex PCR reads, yields one record per CDR3 protein. This table has roughly 740,000 distinct CDR3 sequences, about 15% appearing once. Every diagnosis used clinical symptoms, serum thyroxine and TRAb, thyroid ultrasound and orbital computed tomography. Each 10 ml fresh peripheral blood draw supplied the PBMCs. These data are taken from a study of T cells in Graves' hyperthyroidism and ophthalmopathy. Study details: Peripheral blood collection took place at initial diagnosis, before any treatment.

Overall study findings and caveats: Among clonotypes expanded in thyroid above 0.001, most were also found in blood.

The gene calls are TRBV4-3 and TRBJ1-1; D remains ambiguous. Sequenced sample: blood. This TCR derives from a man aged 18 to 35 with Graves' hyperthyroidism. CDR3 amino acids: CASSQVIGPTEAFF. For the CDR3, the DNA is TGCGCCAGCAGCCAAGTCATAGGGCCCACTGAAGCTTTCTTT.